This T cell receptor (beta chain) was captured by sequencing in a study of a mutant IDH1 vaccine in newly diagnosed glioma. As for the study in general: Radiotherapy alone preceded vaccination by 4-6 weeks; alternatively, vaccination started with temozolomide cycles.

Measured with immunoSEQ multiplex PCR; TCRdb has only the in-frame clones, and not every one. The sample has 30,000 to 40,000 clones, approximately 80% seen once. Trimming stripped 5 bases from V and 0 bases from J, with 16 bases between. Germline-derived CDR1 and CDR2 are PRHDT and FYEKMQ (reference sequence). The CDR3 has 16 amino acids. This clone came up once. Its specificity is unknown. Time point reported: week 5, during vaccination. The study gave 300 ug of mutant IDH1 20-mer peptide per vaccine dose, with topical imiquimod. The clonotype comes from a man younger than 40 with glioma. The chain recombines TRBV13 with TRBJ1-1; maybe TRBD1 (5 bases). The sample was PBMCs, taken from a glioma patient whose treatment included an IDH1 peptide vaccine. The CDR3 bases are TGTGCCAGCAGCAGGAGATCGGGGCGGATGAACACTGAAGCTTTCTTT. This encodes CASSRRSGRMNTEAFF.